Below are 30 T cell receptor beta chains sequenced from a single sample in a study of OX40 agonist ivuxolimab in advanced cancers. The method behind the library was the immunoSEQ multiplex PCR assay. TCRdb retrieved this table from immuneACCESS and kept in-frame rearrangements only. Not all clones are present; in checked studies, unresolved V genes account for under half, and no reason is known for the remainder. This sample gives fewer than 30,000 clones in total; less than 90% of them show up just once. Of the sample, around 29% falls within the top ten clones. Sequenced material: CD4+ or CD8+ T cells sorted from blood, taken in a trial of the OX40 agonist ivuxolimab. These receptors originate from an adult with an advanced solid tumor such as melanoma, head and neck, liver or kidney cancer.

The rearrangement links TRBV7-2 to TRBJ2-5; 10 positions match TRBD1. The CDR3 is 14 residues long. The germline V gene has CDR1 SGHTA and CDR2 FQGNSA. The V gene end was trimmed by 7 bases and the J gene end by 5 bases; junction bases not matched to a gene: 7. CDR3 region: CASTLTGGAETQYF. CDR3 coding DNA: TGTGCCAGCACCCTGACAGGGGGCGCCGAGACCCAGTACTTC.

This chain connects TRBV7-2 to TRBJ1-1; D ambiguous. Trimming stripped 3 bases from V and 5 bases from J, with 13 bases between. CDR3 size: 14 residues. CDR1 SGHTA and CDR2 FQGNSA come from the germline V gene. CDR3 amino acids: CASSFSPVETEAFF. The CDR3 DNA is TGTGCCAGCAGCTTCTCCCCGGTAGAGACTGAAGCTTTCTTT.

The chain couples TRBV30 to TRBJ1-1; D call uncertain. The CDR3 is made up of 13 amino acids. Looked up from germline, CDR1 is GTSNPN and CDR2 is SVGIG (reference sequence). Trimming took 8 bases from V and 4 from J, leaving 17 bases between them. In DNA form, the CDR3 reads TGTGCCCAGATCAGGAGGGCGGGCACTGAAGCTTTCTTT. The encoded protein is CAQIRRAGTEAFF.

This chain uses TRBV5-1 with TRBJ2-1, with a tentative D call TRBD1 (5 bases). V was pared by 2 bases and J by 0 bases, with 15 bases between. Germline CDR1 is SGHRS and CDR2 is YFSETQ. This CDR3 has 17 residues. The CDR3 nucleotides read TGCGCCAGCAGCTTCGTGACAGATTGGTTCTCCTACAATGAGCAGTTCTTC. It translates to CASSFVTDWFSYNEQFF.

The chain recombines TRBV27 with TRBJ1-1; 7 nucleotides line up with TRBD1. Germline trimming cut 8 bases from V and 6 bases from J; bases unmatched to any gene: 12. The CDR3 runs 14 residues. In germline, CDR1 is MNHEY, CDR2 SMNVEV (reference sequence). The CDR3, as DNA: TGTGCCAGCGCTAACCGGGACAGAAACGCTGAAGCTTTCTTT. It translates to CASANRDRNAEAFF.

This chain links TRBV6-1 with TRBJ2-7; TRBD2 agrees at 9 bases. The ends lost 6 bases at V and 6 bases at J; junction bases unmatched: 9. Looked up from germline, CDR1 is MNHNS and CDR2 is SASEGT. The CDR3 totals 14 residues. CDR3 in amino acids: CASRQAGGSPEQYF. DNA for the CDR3: TGTGCCAGCAGGCAAGCGGGAGGTTCGCCCGAGCAGTACTTC.

The CDR3 is CASSIGVLAGELFF. In nucleotides, the CDR3 is TGTGCCAGTAGTATAGGTGTACTGGCCGGGGAGCTGTTTTTT. V is TRBV19 and J is TRBJ2-2; D not certain. Germline assignment: CDR1 LNHDA and CDR2 SQIVND (reference sequence). This CDR3 has 14 residues. The V and J ends lost 1 base and 6 bases respectively, with 9 bases between them.

This chain connects TRBV2 to TRBJ2-7; D remains unclear. The J call could be wrong; TRBJ2-4 is a better fit for the DNA end. The germline V gene has CDR1 SNHLY and CDR2 FYNNEI. The CDR3 loop spans 13 amino acids. The CDR3 DNA sequence: TGTGCCAGCGGTAGGTCGGTTGGACCCATTCAGTACTTC. Amino acid sequence: CASGRSVGPIQYF.

This clone is a singleton in its sample. V and J are TRBV4-1 and TRBJ1-5; D not certain. V was shortened by 1 base and J by 4 bases, with 11 bases between the two germline ends. CDR3 length: 15 residues. Germline V CDR1 and CDR2: MGHRA, YSYEKL. CDR3 nucleotides: TGCGCCAGCAGCCAAGGAGGGAACGCGAATCAGCCCCAGCATTTT. This encodes CASSQGGNANQPQHF.

The V gene is TRBV5-1, the J gene TRBJ1-5, with a possible D match to TRBD1 (5 bases). The V and J ends lost 4 bases and 0 bases respectively, with 11 bases between them. Germline V gives CDR1 SGHRS, CDR2 YFSETQ. The CDR3 runs 15 residues. CDR3 protein: CASSQEGYSNQPQHF. The CDR3 DNA reads TGCGCCAGCAGCCAGGAGGGGTATAGCAATCAGCCCCAGCATTTT.

The chain couples TRBV29-1 to TRBJ1-2; D is unresolved. Germline V lookup: CDR1 SQVTM, CDR2 ANQGSEA. The CDR3 spans 12 residues. V was trimmed by 3 bases and J by 4 bases, leaving 9 bases between them. The CDR3, as DNA: TGCAGCGTTGACCGGTCCAGCTATGGCTACACCTTC. This gives the protein CSVDRSSYGYTF.

The chain has TRBV2 and TRBJ2-7; 7 positions match TRBD1. The CDR3 totals 14 residues. Germline-derived CDR1 and CDR2 are SNHLY and FYNNEI. The V gene end was trimmed by 8 bases and the J gene end by 5 bases; junction bases not matched to a gene: 12. In nucleotides, the CDR3 is TGTGCCAGCGGGGGACGAACAGGGGCCCACGAGCAGTACTTC. It yields the protein CASGGRTGAHEQYF. Using reference TRBV2 and TRBJ2-7 for the parts outside the CDR3, the full variable domain is EPEVTQTPSHQVTQMGQEVILRCVPISNHLYFYWYRQILGQKVEFLVSFYNNEISEKSEIFDDQFSVERPDGSNFTLKIRSTKLEDSAMYFCASGGRTGAHEQYFGPGTRLTVT.

The chain employs TRBV6-5 and TRBJ1-1; maybe TRBD1 (6 bases). The CDR3 is 14 residues long. Germline CDR1 and CDR2: MNHEY and SVGAGI. Trimming left V 8 bases short and J 1 base short, with 14 bases between. The CDR3 loop reads CASFGRGENTEAFF. The CDR3 DNA reads TGTGCCAGCTTCGGCAGGGGCGAGAACACTGAAGCTTTCTTT.

This chain joins TRBV27 and TRBJ2-7; no firm D call. V shed 2 bases and J shed 7 bases, with 18 bases lying between them. From germline, CDR1 is MNHEY and CDR2 SMNVEV (reference sequence). The CDR3 runs 15 residues. The CDR3 sequence: CASSLEWRLYGEQYF. The CDR3 nucleotides read TGTGCCAGCAGTTTAGAGTGGCGATTATACGGAGAGCAGTACTTC.

The chain employs TRBV5-1 and TRBJ2-1; D unresolved. V lost 5 bases and J 0 bases, leaving 9 bases between the germline ends. Germline loops: CDR1 SGHRS, CDR2 YFSETQ. The CDR3 has 14 amino acids. This CDR3 is CASRGVSSYNEQFF. The CDR3 nucleotides read TGCGCCAGCAGAGGCGTTAGCTCCTACAATGAGCAGTTCTTC.

J is TRBJ2-5 and V is TRBV14; D is undetermined. Looked up from germline, CDR1 is SGHDN and CDR2 is FVKESK. V lost 0 bases and J lost 8, with 7 bases in between. This CDR3 has 12 residues. The CDR3 DNA reads as TGTGCCAGCAGCCAAGATGGCGGTACCCAGTACTTC. The encoded protein is CASSQDGGTQYF.

The CDR3 loop is CASTLPVGSGNTIYF. The CDR3 DNA is TGTGCCAGCACCCTTCCAGTGGGCTCTGGAAACACCATATATTTT. J is TRBJ1-3 and V is TRBV7-9; D call uncertain. The germline V gene has CDR1 SEHNR and CDR2 FQNEAQ (reference sequence). The CDR3 has 15 residues. V was shortened by 7 bases and J by 0 bases, with 13 bases between the two germline ends.

The V gene is TRBV7-2, the J gene TRBJ1-4; unclear D gene. The CDR3 totals 15 residues. In germline, CDR1 is SGHTA, CDR2 FQGNSA. Trimming took 5 bases from V and 8 from J, leaving 18 bases between them. The CDR3 nucleotides are TGTGCCAGCAGCCCCGAGGGTCTTATTGGGGAAAAACTGTTTTTT. This codes for CASSPEGLIGEKLFF. The full variable domain, its missing parts supplied by reference TRBV7-2 and TRBJ1-4, is GAGVSQSPSNKVTEKGKDVELRCDPISGHTALYWYRQSLGQGLEFLIYFQGNSAPDKSGLPSDRFSAERTGGSVSTLTIQRTQQEDSAVYLCASSPEGLIGEKLFFGSGTQLSVL.

CDR3 nucleotides: TGTGCCAGCAGCTCCCAGTTGGATGGCTACACCTTC. The encoded protein is CASSSQLDGYTF. V is TRBV6-5 and J is TRBJ1-2; no clear D gene. V shed 6 bases and J shed 6 bases, with 11 bases lying between them. CDR1 is MNHEY and CDR2 is SVGAGI in the germline V gene. This CDR3 is 12 amino acids long.

This clone has just one count. This chain connects TRBV4-2 to TRBJ1-4, with 9 bases identical to TRBD1. The length of the CDR3 is 14 residues. V dropped 4 bases and J dropped 3; count of bases not matched to a gene: 0. The germline CDR1 and CDR2 sequences are LGHNA and YNFKEQ. CDR3 in DNA: TGTGCCAGCAGCCGGACAGGGGCTAATGAAAAACTGTTTTTT. It encodes CASSRTGANEKLFF.

The DNA of the CDR3 is TGTGCCAGCAGCTTCTCGACACCCCCAAACATTCAGTACTTC. Translation gives CASSFSTPPNIQYF. This chain links TRBV7-9 with TRBJ2-4; D not certain. Germline CDR1 reads SEHNR; CDR2 reads FQNEAQ (reference sequence). V shed 3 bases and J shed 6 bases, with 12 bases lying between them. CDR3 size: 14 residues.

The rearrangement joins TRBV27 to TRBJ2-2; TRBD1 matches at 7 bases. V trimming: 6 bases; J trimming: 12 bases; junction bases outside the gene matches: 22. The CDR3 runs 17 residues. Germline assignment: CDR1 MNHEY and CDR2 SMNVEV (reference sequence). Here the CDR3 DNA reads TGTGCCAGCAGGCAGACAGGGAAGAAGAGAAGCCCCGGCAAGCTGTTTTTT. This sequence encodes CASRQTGKKRSPGKLFF.

The chain couples TRBV14 to TRBJ1-2; D is undetermined. The germline CDR1 and CDR2 sequences are SGHDN and FVKESK. V shed 1 base and J shed 4 bases, with 4 bases lying between them. The CDR3 is made up of 12 amino acids. CDR3 region: CASSQAGYGYTF. CDR3 coding DNA: TGTGCCAGCAGCCAAGCAGGCTATGGCTACACCTTC.

This clone was recorded once. The chain carries TRBV6-1 and TRBJ2-7; TRBD1 might be the D (5 bases). Trimming pared 3 bases from V and 3 bases from J, leaving 12 bases between. The CDR3 consists of 14 residues. From germline, CDR1 is MNHNS and CDR2 SASEGT. Written as DNA, the CDR3 is TGTGCCAGCAGTGATCAGGGCGCCTACTACGAGCAGTACTTC. The encoded protein is CASSDQGAYYEQYF.

This clone was recorded only once. This rearrangement joins TRBV29-1 to TRBJ1-4, with no clear D. The CDR3 has 12 residues. Germline V gene sequence: CDR1 SQVTM, CDR2 ANQGSEA. Trimming stripped 2 bases from V and 8 bases from J, with 9 bases between. CDR3 sequence: CSVESGAEKLFF. In DNA, the CDR3 is TGCAGCGTTGAATCGGGTGCCGAAAAACTGTTTTTT.

This chain connects TRBV7-6 to TRBJ2-5; D unresolved. CDR3 length equals 13 residues. Germline V gives CDR1 SGHVS, CDR2 FNYEAQ. The V and J ends lost 0 bases and 4 bases respectively, with 6 bases between them. In DNA, the CDR3 is TGTGCCAGCAGCTTAGCCACAACAGAGACCCAGTACTTC. Amino acid sequence: CASSLATTETQYF.

V is TRBV4-3 and J is TRBJ1-2; the D is unclear. V lost 4 bases to trimming and J lost 10 bases, with 22 bases between them. CDR3 size: 15 residues. Per the germline V gene, CDR1 is LGHNA and CDR2 is YSLEER. Here the CDR3 DNA reads TGCGCCAGCAGCCGCAATCTAGGGTTCCCTCAGAACTACACCTTC. It encodes CASSRNLGFPQNYTF.

This clone has more than one count but fewer than ten. The CDR3 coding sequence is TGTGCCAGCAGTCTGTCCTATAGCTCCTACGAGCAGTACTTC. It codes for CASSLSYSSYEQYF. The rearrangement uses TRBV6-1 and TRBJ2-7, with D unresolved. Germline loops: CDR1 MNHNS, CDR2 SASEGT. This CDR3 is 14 amino acids long. Deletions cut 5 bases from V and 0 bases from J, with 11 bases between.

This clone turned up a few times. V is TRBV6-1 and J is TRBJ1-1, with a tentative D call TRBD1 (5 bases). CDR3 size: 11 residues. Trimming pared 5 bases from V and 7 bases from J, leaving 8 bases between. Germline V gene sequence: CDR1 MNHNS, CDR2 SASEGT. The CDR3 DNA is TGTGCCAGCAGTCGACAGTTTGAAGCTTTCTTT. The encoded protein is CASSRQFEAFF.

The chain uses TRBV2 and TRBJ2-5; possibly TRBD1 for D (6 bases). Matching the DNA end better, TRBJ2-7 makes the J call doubtful. The germline V gene encodes CDR1 SNHLY and CDR2 FYNNEI. The CDR3 spans 13 residues. In DNA form, the CDR3 reads TGTGCCAGCAACCGGGACATAGCCTACGAGCAGTACTTC. Its translation is CASNRDIAYEQYF.